Listed below are T cell receptor beta chains from one sample, sequenced in a study of beta chain features in type 1 diabetes. Clones were read by immunoSEQ multiplex PCR, and TCRdb kept only the in-frame ones, dropping some. The table records roughly 610,000 clones, about 14% of them present only once. The sample taken for sequencing was naive CD4+ T cells from blood. The receptors stem from a man between 18 and 29 years old in good health. Each CDR3 is given without its conserved first and last residue. The D gene is left open where the match is weak.

D	V	J	length	CDR3
TRBD1	TRBV2	TRBJ1-5	13	ASKGGTGWSWPQH
-	TRBV29-1	TRBJ2-3	13	SGGRLTPDTDTQY
TRBD2	TRBV5-1	TRBJ2-1	13	ASRSLAGRYNEQF
-	TRBV7-9	TRBJ2-5	9	ASGGQETQY
-	TRBV6-1	TRBJ1-5	11	ASSLTEGQPQH
TRBD2	TRBV28	TRBJ2-7	12	ASIPPAGGYEQY
TRBD2	TRBV9	TRBJ2-3	13	ASSVPAGGADTQY
-	TRBV18	TRBJ2-3	15	ASSPLTPGQSWDTQY
TRBD1	TRBV5-1	TRBJ1-6	15	ASSVGQGAPRNSPLH
TRBD2	TRBV7-2	TRBJ2-3	15	ASSVTGTSGEKDTQY
-	TRBV28	TRBJ1-1	8	ASRARKAF
-	TRBV21-1	TRBJ2-7	13	ARKTPGAPAYEQY
-	TRBV6-5	TRBJ2-5	13	ASIPRGEPQETQY
-	TRBV4-2	TRBJ1-1	11	ASSQQGRAEAF
-	TRBV7-9	TRBJ1-5	13	ASSRGALGNQPQH
-	TRBV4-2	TRBJ2-3	13	ASSHLERSTDTQY
TRBD1	TRBV19	TRBJ2-3	15	ASSIARTGGAGDTQY
-	TRBV7-3	TRBJ2-5	11	ASSPNRQETQY
-	TRBV7-9	TRBJ2-5	13	ASSLALNRQETQY
TRBD2	TRBV7-2	TRBJ2-4	11	ASRRLAGDIQY
-	TRBV6-5	TRBJ2-7	13	ASSSRQRISYEQY
-	TRBV29-1	TRBJ2-4	12	SAVGERGSNIQY
-	TRBV4-1	TRBJ2-3	13	ASSQVGTSTDTQY
-	TRBV7-9	TRBJ1-2	10	ASRIDTAGYT
-	TRBV7-9	TRBJ2-2	13	ASSFASPATGELF
-	TRBV7-2	TRBJ1-1	10	ASSFGRTEAF
TRBD1	TRBV7-2	TRBJ2-1	13	ASSRAGQGAHEQF
-	TRBV5-4	TRBJ2-5	12	ASSWTVDQETQY
TRBD2	TRBV9	TRBJ2-1	12	ASSVVSSGGSQF
-	TRBV28	TRBJ1-5	12	ASRIQGSNQPQH
TRBD1	TRBV6-6	TRBJ1-3	11	ASLRTGGNTIY
TRBD1	TRBV29-1	TRBJ1-3	14	SVEDRAGGNGNTIY
-	TRBV18	TRBJ2-7	11	ASSPQGAYEQY